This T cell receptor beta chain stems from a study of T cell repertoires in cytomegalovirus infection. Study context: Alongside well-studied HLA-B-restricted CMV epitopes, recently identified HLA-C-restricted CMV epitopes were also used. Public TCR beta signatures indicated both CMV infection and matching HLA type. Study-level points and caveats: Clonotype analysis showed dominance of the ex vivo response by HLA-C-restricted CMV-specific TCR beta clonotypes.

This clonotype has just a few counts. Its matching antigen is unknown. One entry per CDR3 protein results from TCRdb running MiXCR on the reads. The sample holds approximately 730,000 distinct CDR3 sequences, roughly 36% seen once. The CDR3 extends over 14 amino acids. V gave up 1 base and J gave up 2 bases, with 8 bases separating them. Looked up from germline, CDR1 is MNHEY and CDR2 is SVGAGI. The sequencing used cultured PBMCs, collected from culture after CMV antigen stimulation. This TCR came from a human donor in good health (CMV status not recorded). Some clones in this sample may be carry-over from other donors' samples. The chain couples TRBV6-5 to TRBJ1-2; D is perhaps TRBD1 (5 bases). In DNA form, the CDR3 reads TGTGCCAGCAGTTACTTAGCAGGGAACTATGGCTACACCTTC. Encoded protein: CASSYLAGNYGYTF.